These 6 T cell receptor beta chains were all obtained from the same sample, sequenced in a study of cytomegalovirus exposure and HLA in healthy donors (TCRdb year 2017). The library came from the immunoSEQ multiplex PCR assay. This immuneACCESS table, as held by TCRdb, lists in-frame sequences with V and J called but not all clones. Of the missing ones, under half trace to an unresolved V gene in checked studies; the others have no known cause. This sample holds about 92,000 clones; 85% to 95% were observed only once. Around 1.1% of the sample lies in the top ten. Sequenced input: PBMCs. The receptors stem from a woman younger than 45 in good health and CMV-seropositive.

The chain has TRBV29-1 and TRBJ1-2; 9 positions agree with TRBD1. This CDR3 spans 19 amino acids. The germline CDR1 and CDR2 sequences are SQVTM and ANQGSEA. V lost 3 bases to trimming and J lost 4 bases; unmatched junction nucleotides: 21. The CDR3 nucleotides are TGCAGCGTTGAGGGGTCCGGGACAGGGACAAATTTACATATCTATGGCTACACCTTC. Translating gives CSVEGSGTGTNLHIYGYTF.

The chain couples TRBV6-5 to TRBJ1-1; D is perhaps TRBD1 (6 bases). V was shortened by 10 bases and J by 2 bases, with 14 bases between the two germline ends. Germline loops: CDR1 MNHEY, CDR2 SVGAGI. This CDR3 has 13 residues. The DNA of the CDR3 is TGTGCCACCCTGGACAGCGGTAACACTGAAGCTTTCTTT. Amino acids: CATLDSGNTEAFF.

This sequence joins TRBV19 and TRBJ1-2; TRBD1 might be the D (5 bases). Germline V gene sequence: CDR1 LNHDA, CDR2 SQIVND (reference sequence). The CDR3 is 16 residues long. V gave up 5 bases and J gave up 8 bases, with 24 bases separating them. The CDR3 nucleotides read TGTGCCAGTAGTCCGTGGGGGACTCCCGGAGAGGGAGGCTACACCTTC. Amino acids: CASSPWGTPGEGGYTF.

This chain connects TRBV19 to TRBJ2-7; 7 bases map to TRBD2. With 5 bases clipped from V and 3 bases from J, the junction kept 4 bases outside the gene matches. The CDR3 is 13 amino acids. The germline V gene has CDR1 LNHDA and CDR2 SQIVND (reference sequence). The CDR3, as DNA: TGTGCCAGTAGTGCACGGGGGGACTACGAGCAGTACTTC. It specifies CASSARGDYEQYF. Looking up the rest from reference TRBV19 and TRBJ2-7 gives the full variable domain: DGGITQSPKYLFRKEGQNVTLSCEQNLNHDAMYWYRQDPGQGLRLIYYSQIVNDFQKGDIAEGYSVSREKKESFPLTVTSAQKNPTAFYLCASSARGDYEQYFGPGTRLTVT.

The chain is built from TRBV19 and TRBJ1-5; 7 nucleotides agree with TRBD1. J lost 2 bases, V lost 5 bases, and 9 bases had no gene match. Per germline, CDR1 LNHDA and CDR2 SQIVND (reference sequence). This CDR3 region has 16 residues. The DNA for the CDR3 is TGTGCCAGTAGTGCAGAGACAGGGATTGGCAATCAGCCCCAGCATTTT. Amino acid sequence: CASSAETGIGNQPQHF.

The rearrangement links TRBV11-2 to TRBJ2-2; 14 nucleotides agree with TRBD2. Per the germline V gene, CDR1 is SGHAT and CDR2 is FQNNGV. There are 16 residues in the CDR3. V lost 5 bases and J lost 6; bases outside the gene matches: 5. For the CDR3, the DNA is TGTGCCAGCAGCAAGGGACTAGCGGGAGTTTCCGGGGAGCTGTTTTTT. Its translation is CASSKGLAGVSGELFF.